One and the same sample provided the 29 T cell receptor beta chains below, sequenced in a study of blood T cell repertoires in COVID-19. Clones were read by immunoSEQ multiplex PCR, and TCRdb kept only the in-frame ones, dropping some. Of 200,000 to 250,000 clones listed, 83% are singletons. What was sequenced was peripheral blood. Receptors were obtained from a young woman with COVID-19, enrolled during active disease.

This sequence joins TRBV11-2 and TRBJ2-5; 10 bases agree with TRBD1. The germline V gene has CDR1 SGHAT and CDR2 FQNNGV. CDR3 length: 18 amino acids. V was pared by 4 bases and J by 5 bases, with 16 bases of the junction left unmatched. The CDR3 nucleotides read TGTGCCAGCAGCTCCCGGGACAGGGGTACACCACGGATGGAGACCCAGTACTTC. The encoded protein is CASSSRDRGTPRMETQYF.

The count of this clone is one. The rearrangement joins TRBV9 to TRBJ2-7; 8 nucleotides align to TRBD2. The V gene end was trimmed by 4 bases and the J gene end by 0 bases; junction bases not matched to a gene: 6. CDR3 length: 15 amino acids. Germline V lookup: CDR1 SGDLS, CDR2 YYNGEE. CDR3 amino acids: CASSPSGTSSYEQYF. CDR3 coding DNA: TGTGCCAGCAGCCCCTCCGGGACTAGCTCCTACGAGCAGTACTTC.

This clone has a handful of counts. The gene calls are TRBV27 and TRBJ2-7; a weak D match, TRBD1 (5 bases). Trimming stripped 5 bases from V and 7 bases from J, with 15 bases between. Germline loops: CDR1 MNHEY, CDR2 SMNVEV (reference sequence). The CDR3 runs 13 residues. The CDR3 DNA reads as TGTGCCAGCAGTATAGGTGGGGCTCGGGAGCAGTACTTC. Translating gives CASSIGGAREQYF.

The gene calls are TRBV5-1 and TRBJ1-5; D is ambiguous. Per germline, CDR1 SGHRS and CDR2 YFSETQ. CDR3 length equals 13 residues. Trimming took 4 bases from V and 9 from J, leaving 14 bases between them. The CDR3 reads CASSGLGGWPQHF. The CDR3, as DNA: TGCGCCAGCAGCGGATTGGGCGGGTGGCCCCAGCATTTT.

The chain combines TRBV6-4 with TRBJ1-1, with D tentatively TRBD1 (5 bases). Trimming took off 5 bases at V and 4 bases at J, with 14 bases between the two ends. The germline CDR1 and CDR2 sequences are MRHNA and SNTAGT. This CDR3 comprises 14 residues. The CDR3 DNA is TGTGCCAGCAGTCGGGAGTGGGGGGGCACTGAAGCTTTCTTT. Its translation is CASSREWGGTEAFF.

The genes are TRBV4-2 and TRBJ1-2; a possible D gene is TRBD1 (5 bases). V was cut by 3 bases and J by 2 bases, with 10 bases left in between. This CDR3 has 14 amino acids. Looked up from germline, CDR1 is LGHNA and CDR2 is YNFKEQ. CDR3 amino acids: CASSHRGFNYGYTF. In DNA, the CDR3 is TGTGCCAGCAGCCACCGGGGGTTCAACTATGGCTACACCTTC.

The V gene is TRBV4-3, the J gene TRBJ2-7; 7 bases match TRBD2. Germline V lookup: CDR1 LGHNA, CDR2 YSLEER. This CDR3 contains 16 residues. After removal of 1 base from V and 1 base from J, the junction contained 7 bases not matched to a gene. DNA for the CDR3: TGCGCCAGCAGCCAAGGGTGGGCTAGCGGTTCCTACGAGCAGTACTTC. Translating gives CASSQGWASGSYEQYF.

The chain combines TRBV4-2 with TRBJ1-1; 7 bases agree with TRBD1. The germline V gene encodes CDR1 LGHNA and CDR2 YNFKEQ. CDR3 length: 16 residues. V dropped 4 bases and J dropped 5; count of bases not matched to a gene: 13. The CDR3 DNA sequence: TGTGCCAGCAGCCCGGCCGAAGGACAGGTAATTACTGAAGCTTTCTTT. As protein: CASSPAEGQVITEAFF.

The chain is built from TRBV5-1 and TRBJ2-3, with unresolved D. Germline-derived CDR1 and CDR2 are SGHRS and YFSETQ. V was cut by 1 base and J by 1 base, with 7 bases left in between. This CDR3 is built from 14 residues. CDR3 nucleotide sequence: TGCGCCAGCAGCTTGCTCGCAGGCACAGATACGCAGTATTTT. Its translation is CASSLLAGTDTQYF.

The J gene is TRBJ2-4, the V gene TRBV23-1; TRBD1 agrees at 9 bases. TRBV23-1 is recorded as an ORF, its role being uncertain. The CDR3 is made up of 20 amino acids. CDR3 loop: CAHVKLDRGQFGVAKNIQYF. The DNA for the CDR3 is TGCGCGCACGTCAAATTGGACAGGGGACAATTTGGGGTAGCCAAAAACATTCAGTACTTC.

V gene TRBV18 combines with J gene TRBJ1-1; D gene unclear. Germline-derived CDR1 and CDR2 are KGHSH and LQKENI. The CDR3 has 13 residues. Trimming shortened V by 3 bases and J by 5 bases, and 10 bases separated the two germline ends. CDR3 bases: TGTGCCAGCTCACCCCGGAGGTTAACTGAAGCTTTCTTT. Translation: CASSPRRLTEAFF.

CDR3 amino acids: CSVAWDRNTEAFF. CDR3 nucleotides: TGCAGCGTTGCGTGGGACAGGAACACTGAAGCTTTCTTT. The genes are TRBV29-1 and TRBJ1-1, with 7 bases matching TRBD1. The CDR3 is 13 amino acids. Germline CDR1 reads SQVTM; CDR2 reads ANQGSEA. V lost 4 bases and J lost 1; bases outside the gene matches: 3.

The chain employs TRBV7-3 and TRBJ1-1, with 9 bases lining up with TRBD1. With 4 bases clipped from V and 0 bases from J, the junction kept 3 bases outside the gene matches. Germline values: CDR1 SGHTA, CDR2 FQGTGA. The CDR3 totals 15 residues. CDR3 in amino acids: CASSSGQGMNTEAFF. Written as DNA, the CDR3 is TGTGCCAGCAGCTCCGGACAGGGGATGAACACTGAAGCTTTCTTT.

The V call is TRBV21-1, the J call TRBJ2-7; the listed D gene, TRBD1, was not tested against the DNA. TRBV21-1 is an annotated pseudogene. CDR3 length: 15 amino acids. The CDR3 nucleotides read TGTGCCAGCAGCAAAGGGGGGGCAGGGGGCGAAGAGCAGTACTTC. It translates to CASSKGGAGGEEQYF.

In this sample, this clone turned up once. The chain carries TRBV27 and TRBJ2-5, with 7 positions matching TRBD1. With V trimmed by 6 bases and J by 1 base, 5 bases remained unmatched. Looked up from germline, CDR1 is MNHEY and CDR2 is SMNVEV (reference sequence). The CDR3 consists of 14 residues. Written as DNA, the CDR3 is TGTGCCAGCAGCAAACGGACAGGCCAAGAGACCCAGTACTTC. It codes for CASSKRTGQETQYF.

As concerns this clone: Other nucleotide sequences from this sample produce the same CDR3. The chain carries TRBV9 and TRBJ2-7; the D gene is possibly TRBD2 (5 bases). This CDR3 is built from 13 residues. V lost 0 bases and J lost 3, with 7 bases in between. Germline V gene sequence: CDR1 SGDLS, CDR2 YYNGEE. CDR3 bases: TGTGCCAGCAGCGTAGGGGCGGGCTACGAGCAGTACTTC. This sequence encodes CASSVGAGYEQYF. The full variable domain, its missing parts supplied by reference TRBV9 and TRBJ2-7, is DSGVTQTPKHLITATGQRVTLRCSPRSGDLSVYWYQQSLDQGLQFLIQYYNGEERAKGNILERFSAQQFPDLHSELNLSSLELGDSALYFCASSVGAGYEQYFGPGTRLTVT.

In DNA, the CDR3 is TGTGCCAGCAGTGAAGCGCTCGGGGGTACCACCATATATTTT. It codes for CASSEALGGTTIYF. This rearrangement joins TRBV6-1 to TRBJ1-3; D may be TRBD1 (5 bases). The length of the CDR3 is 14 residues. CDR1 is MNHNS and CDR2 is SASEGT in the germline V gene. Trimming took off 0 bases at V and 9 bases at J, with 12 bases between the two ends.

V usage is TRBV6-5 and J usage is TRBJ2-7; D gene uncertain. The CDR3 spans 14 residues. CDR1 is MNHEY, CDR2 SVGAGI, per germline. Trimming removed 5 bases from V and 2 bases from J, with 13 bases in between. DNA of the CDR3: TGTGCCAGCAGTCCCATCGACACCGCCTACGAGCAGTACTTC. Its translation is CASSPIDTAYEQYF.

The chain recombines TRBV7-2 with TRBJ2-7; maybe TRBD1 (5 bases). Germline V gives CDR1 SGHTA, CDR2 FQGNSA. V was trimmed by 5 bases and J by 3 bases, leaving 17 bases between them. The CDR3 runs 15 residues. The CDR3 loop is CASSPRTKLYYEQYF. CDR3 in DNA: TGTGCCAGCAGCCCGAGGACAAAGTTGTACTACGAGCAGTACTTC.

This chain joins TRBV29-1 and TRBJ1-5; 10 nucleotides match TRBD1. Germline CDR1 and CDR2: SQVTM and ANQGSEA. The CDR3 contains 13 residues. The V and J ends lost 7 bases and 5 bases, in that order; junction bases with no gene match: 5. The CDR3 nucleotides are TGCAGCGCCGGACAGGGGGGCGATCAGCCCCAGCATTTT. Translating gives CSAGQGGDQPQHF.

The CDR3: CASSLAVSRDEKLFF. The CDR3 DNA reads TGCGCCAGCAGCTTGGCTGTCAGCCGGGATGAAAAACTGTTTTTT. This chain connects TRBV5-1 to TRBJ1-4; D unclear. Germline loops: CDR1 SGHRS, CDR2 YFSETQ. V was shortened by 0 bases and J by 6 bases, with 12 bases between the two germline ends. This CDR3 contains 15 residues.

V usage is TRBV18 and J usage is TRBJ2-2; 7 bases match TRBD2. The CDR3 contains 16 residues. Losses at the gene ends were 3 bases for V and 2 bases for J; bases not matched to a gene: 6. In germline, CDR1 is KGHSH, CDR2 LQKENI. CDR3 in DNA: TGTGCCAGCTCACCCAAGCTAGCGGCTAACACCGGGGAGCTGTTTTTT. It translates to CASSPKLAANTGELFF.

The V and J genes are TRBV14 and TRBJ2-2, with 10 bases that match TRBD1. The CDR3 loop spans 16 amino acids. After removal of 4 bases from V and 4 bases from J, the junction contained 6 bases not matched to a gene. In germline, CDR1 is SGHDN, CDR2 FVKESK. CDR3 nucleotides: TGTGCCAGCAGCCCAAGGGACAGGGGAGCCACCGGGGAGCTGTTTTTT. Protein: CASSPRDRGATGELFF.

This chain uses TRBV30 with TRBJ2-3; D not certain. CDR3 length: 12 amino acids. V lost 8 bases and J lost 5, with 14 bases in between. The V gene's germline CDR1 is GTSNPN and CDR2 SVGIG (reference sequence). CDR3 nucleotides: TGTGCCCGTTCTGCGTTTGGAGATACGCAGTATTTT. This translates into CARSAFGDTQYF. Full variable domain (remainder filled in from reference TRBV30 and TRBJ2-3): SQTIHQWPATLVQPVGSPLSLECTVEGTSNPNLYWYRQAAGRGLQLLFYSVGIGQISSEVPQNLSASRPQDRQFILSSKKLLLSDSGFYLCARSAFGDTQYFGPGTRLTVL.

This chain connects TRBV19 to TRBJ2-3, with TRBD2 identical over 8 bases. J gave up 5 bases and V 3 bases, and 7 bases lay outside the gene matches. There are 15 residues in the CDR3. Germline CDR1 and CDR2: LNHDA and SQIVND (reference sequence). CDR3 sequence (DNA): TGTGCCAGTAGTATTTCTCTGGCGGGAGGAGATACGCAGTATTTT. Translated, it gives CASSISLAGGDTQYF.

This clone was recorded only once. The V and J genes are TRBV9 and TRBJ1-2, with no clear D. From germline, CDR1 is SGDLS and CDR2 YYNGEE. V shed 7 bases and J shed 4 bases, with 20 bases lying between them. The CDR3 extends over 15 amino acids. This chain's CDR3 is CASGAGSTGFYGYTF. In DNA, the CDR3 is TGTGCCAGCGGAGCGGGCTCGACGGGTTTCTATGGCTACACCTTC.

V gene TRBV12-5 combines with J gene TRBJ2-3; the D gene is possibly TRBD2 (6 bases). V was pared by 2 bases and J by 6 bases, with 15 bases between. CDR1 and CDR2 from the germline V gene are LGHNT and FRNRAP. The CDR3 extends over 15 amino acids. The DNA of the CDR3 is TGTGCTAGTGGTTTGTTGGCGGGGCTACCCGATACGCAGTATTTT. Its protein product is CASGLLAGLPDTQYF.

The chain uses TRBV6-5 and TRBJ2-3; TRBD1 might be the D (5 bases). Germline loops: CDR1 MNHEY, CDR2 SVGAGI. The CDR3 covers 13 residues. Trimming pared 0 bases from V and 8 bases from J, leaving 9 bases between. This chain's CDR3 is CASSYSNQGTQYF. CDR3 sequence (DNA): TGTGCCAGCAGTTACTCGAACCAGGGTACGCAGTATTTT.

The chain joins TRBV19 to TRBJ1-1; 9 nucleotides agree with TRBD1. Germline lookup yields CDR1 LNHDA and CDR2 SQIVND (reference sequence). This CDR3 is 14 amino acids long. The junction had 5 bases not matched to a gene; V was cut back by 5 bases and J by 4 bases. DNA for the CDR3: TGTGCCAGTAGTGTGACAGGGGGTACCACTGAAGCTTTCTTT. This sequence encodes CASSVTGGTTEAFF.